Listed here are 18 T cell receptor beta chains from one sample, sequenced in a study of T cells in Graves' hyperthyroidism and ophthalmopathy. Amplified TCR beta CDR3 regions derived from RNA transcripts. The HTBI set primed first-round TCR CDR3 RT-PCR. One entry per CDR3 protein, called by TCRdb with MiXCR from the multiplex PCR reads. The sample lists 660,000 or so distinct CDR3 sequences, around 21% seen once, with around a third in the top ten. Sequencing was done on a sample of blood. The receptors originated from a man aged 25-40 years with Graves' ophthalmopathy.

In this sample, this clonotype turned up many times. The V and J genes are TRBV6-1 and TRBJ2-7; 10 bases fit TRBD2. The J segment lost 5 bases and the V segment lost 2 bases, leaving 3 bases of the junction unmatched. There are 14 residues in the CDR3. The germline CDR1 and CDR2 sequences are MNHNS and SASEGT. The CDR3 protein is CASSEISGRDEQYF. The CDR3, as DNA: TGTGCCAGCAGTGAAATAAGCGGGAGGGACGAGCAGTACTTC.

The CDR3 nucleotides are TGTGCCAGCAGCCTCCCGGACAGGGACGAGCAGTACTTC. Translation gives CASSLPDRDEQYF. This chain uses TRBV7-9 with TRBJ2-7; TRBD1 matches at 8 bases. This CDR3 is 13 amino acids long. V shed 5 bases, J shed 5 bases, and the junction held 5 bases outside the gene matches. Germline V CDR1 and CDR2: SEHNR, FQNEAQ (reference sequence).

This clonotype was seen ten or more times. The V gene is TRBV15, the J gene TRBJ1-5; D gene ambiguous. The CDR3 runs 19 residues. Trimming removed 4 bases from V and 0 bases from J, with 22 bases in between. Per the germline V gene, CDR1 is LNHNV and CDR2 is YYDKDF (reference sequence). CDR3 amino acids: CATSTFSGPGRYSNQPQHF. DNA for the CDR3: TGTGCCACCAGCACCTTCAGCGGCCCTGGGAGATATAGCAATCAGCCCCAGCATTTT. Together with reference TRBV15 and TRBJ1-5, the CDR3 gives the full variable domain: DAMVIQNPRYQVTQFGKPVTLSCSQTLNHNVMYWYQQKSSQAPKLLFHYYDKDFNNEADTPDNFQSRRPNTSFCFLDIRSPGLGDTAMYLCATSTFSGPGRYSNQPQHFGDGTRLSIL.

The chain combines TRBV12-3 or TRBV12-4 with TRBJ2-3; TRBD2 matches 8 bases. Losses at the gene ends were 7 bases for V and 4 bases for J; bases not matched to a gene: 13. The CDR3 runs to 16 residues. The chain's CDR3 is CASNPRQREFSDTQYF. CDR3 DNA: TGTGCCAGCAACCCCCGCCAGCGGGAGTTTTCAGATACGCAGTATTTT.

The chain uses TRBV11-2 and TRBJ2-3, with 8 bases that match TRBD2. The CDR3 consists of 19 residues. CDR1 and CDR2 (germline): SGHAT, FQNNGV. The J segment lost 0 bases and the V segment lost 5 bases, leaving 16 bases of the junction unmatched. The CDR3 DNA reads as TGTGCCAGCAGCCAAGATTTTATACGGGAGGGCCGTAGCACAGATACGCAGTATTTT. This encodes CASSQDFIREGRSTDTQYF.

The table lists this clonotype with a few counts. The V and J genes are TRBV28 and TRBJ2-7, with TRBD2 matching 7 bases. V lost 4 bases to trimming and J lost 3 bases; unmatched junction nucleotides: 9. Germline CDR1 and CDR2: MDHEN and SYDVKM. This CDR3 contains 15 residues. Here the CDR3 DNA reads TGTGCCAGCAGTTCCCCGGCTGGGGGGGACTACGAGCAGTACTTC. Residues: CASSSPAGGDYEQYF.

The V gene is TRBV7-9, the J gene TRBJ2-7, with D tentatively TRBD2 (7 bases). Between the trimmed V and J ends, which lost 5 bases and 2 bases, there was a span of 13 bases. The V gene's germline CDR1 is SEHNR and CDR2 FQNEAQ (reference sequence). The CDR3 is 14 amino acids. The CDR3 DNA reads TGTGCCAGCAGCCGTCGGGGGGCCCCCTACGAGCAGTACTTC. Translating it yields CASSRRGAPYEQYF.

This clonotype appeared a few times. V gene TRBV19 combines with J gene TRBJ1-5; 7 bases fit TRBD1. V was clipped by 5 bases and J by 7 bases; unmatched bases: 11. The length of the CDR3 is 15 residues. Looked up from germline, CDR1 is LNHDA and CDR2 is SQIVND (reference sequence). The CDR3, as DNA: TGTGCCAGTAGTCGACTAAGGGGGCTAGAGCAGCCCCAGCATTTT. As protein: CASSRLRGLEQPQHF.

This clonotype was counted many times. This rearrangement joins TRBV3-1 to TRBJ2-7; no reliable D call. The CDR3 is 14 residues long. Germline CDR1 reads LGHDT; CDR2 reads YNNKEL (reference sequence). Trimming left V 0 bases short and J 6 bases short, with 12 bases between. The CDR3 DNA reads TGTGCCAGCAGCCAAGACACCGGCCCACCCGAGCAGTACTTC. Translating it yields CASSQDTGPPEQYF.

This clonotype was counted a few times. V is TRBV20-1 and J is TRBJ1-2; D unclear. The germline V gene has CDR1 DFQATT and CDR2 SNEGSKA (reference sequence). CDR3 length: 10 residues. V lost 1 base and J lost 4, with 1 base in between. The CDR3 loop is CSARAYGYTF. CDR3 bases: TGCAGTGCTAGAGCCTATGGCTACACCTTC.

The chain has TRBV7-9 and TRBJ2-4, with 7 bases matching TRBD2. Germline V gene lookup returns CDR1 SEHNR and CDR2 FQNEAQ (reference sequence). This CDR3 spans 15 amino acids. Unmatched junction bases numbered 7, after V lost 0 bases and J lost 8 bases. The CDR3, as DNA: TGTGCCAGCAGCTTAGCGCGGGCAGGGAGGGACATTCAGTACTTC. This sequence encodes CASSLARAGRDIQYF. The full variable domain, in which reference TRBV7-9 and TRBJ2-4 provide the parts outside the CDR3, is DTGVSQNPRHKITKRGQNVTFRCDPISEHNRLYWYRQTLGQGPEFLTYFQNEAQLEKSRLLSDRFSAERPKGSFSTLEIQRTEQGDSAMYLCASSLARAGRDIQYFGAGTRLSVL.

This clonotype was counted only a few times. The V call is TRBV7-6, the J call TRBJ2-3; 7 bases fit TRBD2. The CDR3 has 17 residues. Germline V gives CDR1 SGHVS, CDR2 FNYEAQ. J was trimmed by 2 bases and V by 5 bases; bases with no gene match: 13. The CDR3 nucleotides are TGTGCCAGCAGCCTTCTTGGTAGAAGCGGGACCACAGATACGCAGTATTTT. As protein: CASSLLGRSGTTDTQYF.

This clonotype was seen more than once but under ten times. The chain carries TRBV2 and TRBJ2-7, with 7 nucleotides matching TRBD2. Looked up from germline, CDR1 is SNHLY and CDR2 is FYNNEI. The CDR3 covers 15 residues. The V and J ends lost 1 base and 2 bases, in that order; junction bases with no gene match: 5. CDR3 region: CASSEEAGFAYEQYF. The DNA of the CDR3 is TGTGCCAGCAGTGAAGAAGCGGGATTCGCCTACGAGCAGTACTTC.

A few counts support this clonotype. This chain joins TRBV28 and TRBJ2-4, with a tentative D call TRBD1 (5 bases). The germline V gene has CDR1 MDHEN and CDR2 SYDVKM. The CDR3 has 14 residues. Trimming shortened V by 8 bases and J by 8 bases, and 19 bases separated the two germline ends. The CDR3: CASRKGRILDIQYF. CDR3 in DNA: TGTGCCAGCCGGAAGGGGCGGATTCTCGACATTCAGTACTTC.

This chain connects TRBV6-2 or TRBV6-3 to TRBJ2-1, with D possibly being TRBD1 or TRBD2 (5 bases each). Germline loops: CDR1 MNHEY, CDR2 SVGEGT. V was trimmed by 8 bases and J by 0 bases, leaving 32 bases between them. The CDR3 totals 21 residues. The CDR3 spells CASAINERFVLGESSYNEQFF. The CDR3 nucleotides read TGTGCCAGCGCGATTAATGAGAGGTTCGTGTTAGGGGAGAGCTCCTACAATGAGCAGTTCTTC.

This clonotype was seen a few times. The rearrangement links TRBV29-1 to TRBJ2-7; 15 nucleotides agree with TRBD2. After removal of 5 bases from V and 1 base from J, the junction contained 6 bases not matched to a gene. CDR3 size: 16 residues. Germline V lookup: CDR1 SQVTM, CDR2 ANQGSEA. CDR3 region: CSVIGTSGRQSYEQYF. The CDR3 DNA sequence: TGCAGCGTTATCGGGACTAGCGGGAGGCAGTCCTACGAGCAGTACTTC.

This sequence joins TRBV5-6 and TRBJ1-2, with TRBD1 as a possible D gene (5 bases). Germline values: CDR1 SGHDT, CDR2 YYEEEE. V was trimmed by 3 bases and J by 3 bases, leaving 18 bases between them. The CDR3 has 16 amino acids. The CDR3 DNA follows: TGTGCCAGCAGCTCGTACGCAGGGTCGTTCGACTATGGCTACACCTTC. This codes for CASSSYAGSFDYGYTF.

This clonotype was seen a few times. This chain links TRBV19 with TRBJ2-7; D possibly corresponds to TRBD2 (5 bases). The CDR3 runs to 15 residues. The germline gives CDR1 LNHDA, CDR2 SQIVND (reference sequence). V shed 3 bases and J shed 2 bases, with 14 bases lying between them. The CDR3, as DNA: TGTGCCAGTAGTATTAGTGCGGGCTCGACCTACGAGCAGTACTTC. Translation gives CASSISAGSTYEQYF.